This T cell receptor (beta chain) is from a study of cytomegalovirus exposure and HLA in healthy donors. Study-wide points: HLA alleles were associated with roughly 17,000 TCR beta sequences in a later analysis at 0.05 false discovery rate. Later genetic work tied a missense DCLRE1C variant to beta-chain V and J trimming. A few CMV-associated chains were confirmed in vitro to be specific for CMV antigens. In a later analysis, TCR association rates varied by HLA locus: DRB1 most, HLA-C fewest.

Turning to this clone: What it binds is unknown.

Germline CDR1 reads LGHNA; CDR2 reads YNFKEQ. Trimming removed 0 bases at V and 1 base at J, with 12 bases between. The CDR3 consists of 17 residues. It was with 60 Vbeta and 13 Jbeta primers that the PCR ran. TCRdb's table, derived via immunoSEQ multiplex PCR, lists solely in-frame clones and lacks some. The sample yields around 130,000 clones, about 78% seen once. The sequencing sample was made of PBMCs. The chain recombines TRBV4-2 with TRBJ2-2; perhaps TRBD2 as D (6 bases). The TCR sequence derives from a human donor in good health. This chain's CDR3 is CASSQDPRGLNTGELFF. In nucleotides, the CDR3 is TGTGCCAGCAGCCAAGATCCCCGGGGGTTGAACACCGGGGAGCTGTTTTTT.